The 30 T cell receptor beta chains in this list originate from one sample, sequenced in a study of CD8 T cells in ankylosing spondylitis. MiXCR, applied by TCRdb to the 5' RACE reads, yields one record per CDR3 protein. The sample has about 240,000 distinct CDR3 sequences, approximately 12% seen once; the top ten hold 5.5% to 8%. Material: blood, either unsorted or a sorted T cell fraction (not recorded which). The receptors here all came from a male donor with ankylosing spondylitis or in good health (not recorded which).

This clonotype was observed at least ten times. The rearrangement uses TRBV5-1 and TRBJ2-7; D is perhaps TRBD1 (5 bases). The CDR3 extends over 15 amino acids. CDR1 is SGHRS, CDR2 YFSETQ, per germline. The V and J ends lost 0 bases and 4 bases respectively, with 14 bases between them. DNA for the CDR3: TGCGCCAGCAGCTTGGCCCAGGGATTGATTTACGAGCAGTACTTC. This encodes CASSLAQGLIYEQYF.

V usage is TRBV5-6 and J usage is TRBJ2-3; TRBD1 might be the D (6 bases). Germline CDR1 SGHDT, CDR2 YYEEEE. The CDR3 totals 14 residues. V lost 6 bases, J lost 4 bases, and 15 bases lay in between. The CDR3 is CASNVQGSPDTQYF. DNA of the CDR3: TGTGCCAGCAACGTCCAGGGGTCCCCAGATACGCAGTATTTT.

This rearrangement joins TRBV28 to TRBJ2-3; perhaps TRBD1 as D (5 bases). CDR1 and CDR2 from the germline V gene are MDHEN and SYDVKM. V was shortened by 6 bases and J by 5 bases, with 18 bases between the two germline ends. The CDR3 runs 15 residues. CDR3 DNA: TGTGCCAGCAGCCCCCTCACTCAGGGTCTAGATACGCAGTATTTT. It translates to CASSPLTQGLDTQYF.

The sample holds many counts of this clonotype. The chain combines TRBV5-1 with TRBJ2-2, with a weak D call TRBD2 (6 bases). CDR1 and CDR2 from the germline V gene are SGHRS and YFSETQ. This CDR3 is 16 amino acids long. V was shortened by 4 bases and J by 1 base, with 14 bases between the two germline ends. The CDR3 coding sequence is TGCGCCAGCAGCGATACGGGACTTAGGAACACCGGGGAGCTGTTTTTT. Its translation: CASSDTGLRNTGELFF.

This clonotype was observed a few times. The CDR3 here is CASSQHPLELPNEQFF. In DNA, the CDR3 is TGTGCCAGCAGCCAACATCCCCTGGAGTTGCCCAATGAGCAGTTCTTC. The chain couples TRBV7-2 to TRBJ2-1; D remains unclear. V was clipped by 5 bases and J by 6 bases, with 20 bases between them. Germline values: CDR1 SGHTA, CDR2 FQGNSA. The CDR3 runs 16 residues.

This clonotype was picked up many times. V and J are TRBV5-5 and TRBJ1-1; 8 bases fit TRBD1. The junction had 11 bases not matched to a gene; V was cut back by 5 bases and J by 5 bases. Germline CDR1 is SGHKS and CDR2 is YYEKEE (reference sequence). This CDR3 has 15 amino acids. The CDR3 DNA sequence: TGTGCCAGCAGGTCCGACAGGGGAATATCTACTGAAGCTTTCTTT. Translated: CASRSDRGISTEAFF.

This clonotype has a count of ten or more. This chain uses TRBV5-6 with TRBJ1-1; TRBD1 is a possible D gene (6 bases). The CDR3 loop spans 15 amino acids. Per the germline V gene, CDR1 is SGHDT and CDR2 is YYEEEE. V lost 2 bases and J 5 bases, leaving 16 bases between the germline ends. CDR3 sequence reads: CASSFSGGLVTEAFF. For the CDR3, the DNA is TGTGCCAGCAGCTTCTCGGGGGGCCTGGTGACTGAAGCTTTCTTT.

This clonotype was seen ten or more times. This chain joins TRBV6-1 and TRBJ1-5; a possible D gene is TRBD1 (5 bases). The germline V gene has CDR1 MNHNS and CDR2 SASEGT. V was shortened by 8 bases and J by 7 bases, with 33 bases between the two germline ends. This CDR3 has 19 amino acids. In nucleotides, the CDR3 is TGTGCCAGCTTCCCCTCGACCCCTGCGGGTGCGTGGGGGAAACAGCCCCAGCATTTT. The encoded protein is CASFPSTPAGAWGKQPQHF.

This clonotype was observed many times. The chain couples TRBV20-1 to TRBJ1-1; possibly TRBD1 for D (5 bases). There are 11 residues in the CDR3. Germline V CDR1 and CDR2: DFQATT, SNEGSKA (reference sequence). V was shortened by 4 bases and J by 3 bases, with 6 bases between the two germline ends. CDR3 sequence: CSATGDTEAFF. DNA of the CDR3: TGCAGTGCTACGGGGGACACTGAAGCTTTCTTT.

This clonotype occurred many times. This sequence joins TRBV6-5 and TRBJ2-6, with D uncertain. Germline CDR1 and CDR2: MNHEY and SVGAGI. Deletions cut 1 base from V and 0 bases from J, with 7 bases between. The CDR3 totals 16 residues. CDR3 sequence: CASSYLESSGANVLTF. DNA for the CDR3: TGTGCCAGCAGTTACTTGGAATCCTCTGGGGCCAACGTCCTGACTTTC.

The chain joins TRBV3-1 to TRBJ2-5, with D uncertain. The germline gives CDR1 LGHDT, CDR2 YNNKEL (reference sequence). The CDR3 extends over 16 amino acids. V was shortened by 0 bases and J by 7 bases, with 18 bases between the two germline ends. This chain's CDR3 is CASSQEFQSNAGTQYF. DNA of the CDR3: TGTGCCAGCAGCCAAGAGTTCCAATCCAACGCCGGGACCCAGTACTTC.

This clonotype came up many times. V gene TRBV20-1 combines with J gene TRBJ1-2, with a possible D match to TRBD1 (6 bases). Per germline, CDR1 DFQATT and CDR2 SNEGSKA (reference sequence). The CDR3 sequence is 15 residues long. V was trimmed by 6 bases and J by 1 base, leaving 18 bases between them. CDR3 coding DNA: TGCAGTGCGCTTACGACAGGAGGGCTTAACTATGGCTACACCTTC. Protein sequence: CSALTTGGLNYGYTF.

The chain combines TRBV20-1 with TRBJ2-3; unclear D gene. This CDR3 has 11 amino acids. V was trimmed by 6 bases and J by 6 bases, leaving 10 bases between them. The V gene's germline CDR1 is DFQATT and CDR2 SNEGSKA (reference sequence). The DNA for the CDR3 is TGCAGTGCAGCACATTGGGATACGCAGTATTTT. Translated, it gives CSAAHWDTQYF.

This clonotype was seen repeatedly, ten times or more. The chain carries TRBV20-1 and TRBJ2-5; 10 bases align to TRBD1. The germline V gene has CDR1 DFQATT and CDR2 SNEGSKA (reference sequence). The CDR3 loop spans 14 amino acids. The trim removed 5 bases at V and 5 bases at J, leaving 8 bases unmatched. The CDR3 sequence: CSAGTGTGEETQYF. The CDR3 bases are TGCAGTGCTGGAACCGGGACAGGGGAGGAGACCCAGTACTTC.

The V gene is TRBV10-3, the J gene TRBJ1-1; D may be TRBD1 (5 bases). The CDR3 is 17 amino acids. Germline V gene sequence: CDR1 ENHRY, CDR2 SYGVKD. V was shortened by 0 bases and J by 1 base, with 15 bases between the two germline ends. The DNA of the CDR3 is TGTGCCATCAGTGAGTCGATTCAGGGAGGGAAGAACACTGAAGCTTTCTTT. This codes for CAISESIQGGKNTEAFF.

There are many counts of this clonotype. CDR3 coding DNA: TGCAGCGTCAAAGAAAAACTCTTTAGCACAGATACGCAGTATTTT. As protein: CSVKEKLFSTDTQYF. V gene TRBV29-1 combines with J gene TRBJ2-3; D gene uncertain. V shed 6 bases and J shed 0 bases, with 16 bases lying between them. CDR3 length: 15 amino acids. Looked up from germline, CDR1 is SQVTM and CDR2 is ANQGSEA.

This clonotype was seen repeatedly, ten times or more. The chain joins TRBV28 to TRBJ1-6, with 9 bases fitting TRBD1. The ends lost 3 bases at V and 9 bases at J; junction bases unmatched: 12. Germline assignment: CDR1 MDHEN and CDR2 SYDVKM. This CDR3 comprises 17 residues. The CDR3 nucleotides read TGTGCCAGCAGTTTTCGCCGACGTTGGGACAGGGCTTCACCCCTCCACTTT. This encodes CASSFRRRWDRASPLHF. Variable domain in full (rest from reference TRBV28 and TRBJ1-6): DVKVTQSSRYLVKRTGEKVFLECVQDMDHENMFWYRQDPGLGLRLIYFSYDVKMKEKGDIPEGYSVSREKKERFSLILESASTNQTSMYLCASSFRRRWDRASPLHFGNGTRLTVT.

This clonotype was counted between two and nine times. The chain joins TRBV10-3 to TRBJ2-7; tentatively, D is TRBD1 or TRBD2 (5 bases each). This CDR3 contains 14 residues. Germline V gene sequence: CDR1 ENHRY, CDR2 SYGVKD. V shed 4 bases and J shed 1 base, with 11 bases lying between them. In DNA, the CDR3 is TGTGCCATCAGTGGAGGGGAGTCTTCCTACGAGCAGTACTTC. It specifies CAISGGESSYEQYF.

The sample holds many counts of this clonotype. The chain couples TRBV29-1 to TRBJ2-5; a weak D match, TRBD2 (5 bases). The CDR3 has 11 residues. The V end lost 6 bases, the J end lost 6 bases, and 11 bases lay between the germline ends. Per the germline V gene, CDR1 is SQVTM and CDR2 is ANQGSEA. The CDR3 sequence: CSVEGAKTQYF. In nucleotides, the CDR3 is TGCAGCGTCGAGGGAGCTAAGACCCAGTACTTC.

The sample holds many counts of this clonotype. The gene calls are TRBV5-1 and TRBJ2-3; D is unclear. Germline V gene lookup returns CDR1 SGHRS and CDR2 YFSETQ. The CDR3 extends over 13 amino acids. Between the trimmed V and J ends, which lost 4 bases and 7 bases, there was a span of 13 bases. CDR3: CASSPSDSNTQYF. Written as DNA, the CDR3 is TGCGCCAGCAGCCCTTCGGATTCGAATACGCAGTATTTT.

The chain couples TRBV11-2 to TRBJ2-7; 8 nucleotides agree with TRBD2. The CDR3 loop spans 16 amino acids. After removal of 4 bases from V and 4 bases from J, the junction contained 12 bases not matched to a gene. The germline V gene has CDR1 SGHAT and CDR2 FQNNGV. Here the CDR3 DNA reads TGTGCCAGCAGCTCGCGAAAGATAGCGGGGAATTACGAGCAGTACTTC. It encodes CASSSRKIAGNYEQYF. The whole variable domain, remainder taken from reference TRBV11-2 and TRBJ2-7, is EAGVAQSPRYKIIEKRQSVAFWCNPISGHATLYWYQQILGQGPKLLIQFQNNGVVDDSQLPKDRFSAERLKGVDSTLKIQPAKLEDSAVYLCASSSRKIAGNYEQYFGPGTRLTVT.

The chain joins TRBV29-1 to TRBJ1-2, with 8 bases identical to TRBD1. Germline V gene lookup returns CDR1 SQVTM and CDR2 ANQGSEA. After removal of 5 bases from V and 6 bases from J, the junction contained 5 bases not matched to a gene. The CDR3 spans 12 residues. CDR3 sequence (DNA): TGCAGCGTTAGTGCAGGGGGCAATGGCTACACCTTC. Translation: CSVSAGGNGYTF. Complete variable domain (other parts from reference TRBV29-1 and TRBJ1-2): SAVISQKPSRDICQRGTSLTIQCQVDSQVTMMFWYRQQPGQSLTLIATANQGSEATYESGFVIDKFPISRPNLTFSTLTVSNMSPEDSSIYLCSVSAGGNGYTFGSGTRLTVV.

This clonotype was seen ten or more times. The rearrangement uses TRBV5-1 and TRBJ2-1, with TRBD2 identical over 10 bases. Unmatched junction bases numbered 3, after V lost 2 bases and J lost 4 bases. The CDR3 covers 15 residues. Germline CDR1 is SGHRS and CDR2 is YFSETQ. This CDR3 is CASSFTTSGYNEQFF. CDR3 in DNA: TGCGCCAGCAGCTTTACGACTAGCGGGTACAATGAGCAGTTCTTC.

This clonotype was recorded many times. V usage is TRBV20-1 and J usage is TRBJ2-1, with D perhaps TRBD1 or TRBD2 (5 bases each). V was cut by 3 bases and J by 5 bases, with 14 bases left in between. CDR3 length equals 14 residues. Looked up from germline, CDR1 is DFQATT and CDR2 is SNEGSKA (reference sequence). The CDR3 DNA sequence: TGCAGTGCTAGGCTGGGGGAAATTAACAATGAGCAGTTCTTC. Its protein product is CSARLGEINNEQFF.

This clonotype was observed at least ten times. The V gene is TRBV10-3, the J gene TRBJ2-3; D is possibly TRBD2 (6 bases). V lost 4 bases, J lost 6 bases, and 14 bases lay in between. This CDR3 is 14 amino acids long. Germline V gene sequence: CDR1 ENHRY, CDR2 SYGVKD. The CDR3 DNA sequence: TGTGCCATCAGTGGGGGACTGGGCAGGGATACGCAGTATTTT. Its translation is CAISGGLGRDTQYF.

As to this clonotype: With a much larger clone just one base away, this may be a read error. The CDR3 here is CASSMGETRELFF. In DNA form, the CDR3 reads TGTGCCAGCAGTATGGGAGAGACCAGGGAGCTGTTTTTT. The chain uses TRBV28 and TRBJ2-2, with a possible D match to TRBD2 (5 bases). V was cut by 5 bases and J by 9 bases, with 13 bases left in between. The germline gives CDR1 MDHEN, CDR2 SYDVKM. The CDR3 has 13 amino acids.

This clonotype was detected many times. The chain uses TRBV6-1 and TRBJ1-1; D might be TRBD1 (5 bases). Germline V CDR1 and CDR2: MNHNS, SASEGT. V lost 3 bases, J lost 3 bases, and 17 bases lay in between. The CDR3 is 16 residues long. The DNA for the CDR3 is TGTGCCAGCAGTGACGCAGGTCGGGGCAGGGACACTGAAGCTTTCTTT. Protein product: CASSDAGRGRDTEAFF.

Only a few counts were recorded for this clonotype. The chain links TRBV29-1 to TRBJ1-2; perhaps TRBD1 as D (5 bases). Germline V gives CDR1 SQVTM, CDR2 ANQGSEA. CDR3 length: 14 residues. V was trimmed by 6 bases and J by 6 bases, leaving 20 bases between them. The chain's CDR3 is CSVFAGITGDGYTF. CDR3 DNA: TGCAGCGTCTTCGCCGGGATTACGGGGGATGGCTACACCTTC.

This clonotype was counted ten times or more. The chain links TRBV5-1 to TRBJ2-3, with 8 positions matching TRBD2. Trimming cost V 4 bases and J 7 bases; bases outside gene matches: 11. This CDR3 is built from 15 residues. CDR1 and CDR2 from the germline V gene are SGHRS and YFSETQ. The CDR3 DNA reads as TGCGCCAGCAGCCCCCAGAGCGGGAGCTATAATACGCAGTATTTT. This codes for CASSPQSGSYNTQYF.

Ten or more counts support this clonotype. The CDR3 is CASSHTLGRLNTGELFF. The CDR3 DNA reads as TGTGCCAGCAGTCACACCCTCGGCAGGCTGAACACCGGGGAGCTGTTTTTT. The genes are TRBV11-1 and TRBJ2-2; no clear D. The CDR3 is made up of 17 amino acids. Trimming left V 6 bases short and J 1 base short, with 18 bases between. CDR1 is SGHAT, CDR2 FQDESV, per germline (reference sequence).